Listed here is a single T cell receptor (beta chain). The antigen is undetermined. The sample belongs to a study of cytomegalovirus exposure and HLA in healthy donors. The study sampled nominally healthy donors, though unrecorded immune exposures were likely. The study, taken as a whole, reports: A later analysis linked around 17,000 TCR beta sequences to HLA alleles at 0.05 false discovery rate. Highest at DRB1 and lowest at HLA-C, TCR association rates differed among HLA loci in a later analysis. In vitro experiments confirmed that a few CMV-associated chains were specific for CMV antigens.

V lost 7 bases and J lost 5, with 18 bases in between. Per germline, CDR1 MDHEN and CDR2 SYDVKM. The CDR3 totals 14 residues. 13 Jbeta primers and 60 Vbeta primers were used for the PCR. Generated by immunoSEQ multiplex PCR, the TCRdb table keeps only in-frame clones and is missing some. The sample has under 200,000 clones; the top ten hold under 2.5%. The gene calls are TRBV28 and TRBJ2-7; weak D call: TRBD1 (6 bases). The sequenced sample was PBMCs. This TCR was sampled from a young man in good health and CMV-seronegative. The CDR3 loop is CASTSEQGADEQYF. The CDR3 coding sequence is TGTGCCAGCACCTCGGAACAGGGAGCGGACGAGCAGTACTTC.